This T cell receptor (beta chain) was retrieved from a study of blood T cell repertoires in COVID-19. Study context: Spain, Italy and the United States supplied samples that represented acute and convalescent COVID-19.

CDR3 size: 17 residues. The table came from immunoSEQ multiplex PCR; TCRdb's copy has only in-frame clones and leaves some out. The top ten clones hold around 2% of a sample with approximately 100,000 clones, 70% to 90% of them seen once. Sequencing used peripheral blood. The source of this sequence is a human donor in a cohort sampled during active COVID-19. The genes are TRBV21-1 and TRBJ1-5; the D call TRBD1 from the table was never checked on the DNA. TRBV21-1 is deemed a pseudogene. The chain's CDR3 is CASARGDSAYGNQPQHF. The CDR3 DNA is TGTGCCAGCGCACGTGGAGACAGCGCGTACGGCAATCAGCCCCAGCATTTT.